The T cell receptor (beta chain) described here comes from a study of blood T cell repertoires in COVID-19. Background on the study: T cells, B-cell-depleted T cells, or PBMCs supplied cDNA or gDNA.

Methods used by the authors: Amplification of reference gene primers provided the estimated nucleated cell counts. This table comes from immunoSEQ multiplex PCR, and its TCRdb copy is limited to in-frame clones, with some not included. The V and J calls and clone size come from that table; D and trimming were worked out from the DNA. The sample shows over 150,000 clones, around three quarters of them seen only once. Trimming took 6 bases from V and 1 from J, leaving 21 bases between them. Germline CDR1 reads SQVTM; CDR2 reads ANQGSEA. The CDR3 runs 16 residues. Sample: peripheral blood. The chain is built from TRBV29-1 and TRBJ1-1, with D possibly being TRBD1 (5 bases). This receptor was obtained from a man older than 75 with acute or convalescent COVID-19. The CDR3 DNA reads TGCAGCGTCCCCCAAGGCGGAGGGACCGCGAACACTGAAGCTTTCTTT. Encoded protein: CSVPQGGGTANTEAFF. Full variable domain (remainder filled in from reference TRBV29-1 and TRBJ1-1): SAVISQKPSRDICQRGTSLTIQCQVDSQVTMMFWYRQQPGQSLTLIATANQGSEATYESGFVIDKFPISRPNLTFSTLTVSNMSPEDSSIYLCSVPQGGGTANTEAFFGQGTRLTVV.